This entry lists 18 T cell receptor beta chains sequenced from one sample in a study of blood T cell repertoires in COVID-19. Assay: immunoSEQ multiplex PCR; the TCRdb copy retains only in-frame clones and omits some. The data show around 220,000 clones, with 75% to 85% seen just once and nearly 7.5% held by the top ten. Source material: PBMCs or T cells enriched from blood (not recorded which). These receptors were obtained from a woman between 40 and 55 years old with acute COVID-19.

The V and J genes are TRBV12-5 and TRBJ1-1; no definite D call. The V end lost 0 bases, the J end lost 1 base, and 15 bases lay between the germline ends. The CDR3 sequence is 17 residues long. Germline V gene sequence: CDR1 LGHNT, CDR2 FRNRAP. The CDR3 sequence is CASGLVLGGSKNTEAFF. The CDR3 region has the DNA TGTGCTAGTGGTTTGGTGCTGGGCGGGTCAAAGAACACTGAAGCTTTCTTT.

The J gene is TRBJ1-4, the V gene TRBV5-4, with TRBD1 matching over 10 bases. The V gene end was trimmed by 4 bases and the J gene end by 8 bases; junction bases not matched to a gene: 11. The CDR3 totals 16 residues. CDR1 is SGHNT, CDR2 YYREEE, per germline (reference sequence). The CDR3 sequence: CASSHGGQGREEKLFF. The CDR3 DNA reads TGTGCCAGCAGCCACGGGGGACAGGGGCGGGAGGAAAAACTGTTTTTT.

The chain employs TRBV30 and TRBJ1-3, with TRBD1 as a possible D gene (5 bases). The CDR3 contains 15 residues. The germline V gene has CDR1 GTSNPN and CDR2 SVGIG (reference sequence). Trimming removed 3 bases at V and 0 bases at J, with 12 bases between. The CDR3 DNA sequence: TGTGCCTGGAGCAAAGACAGAAGCTCTGGAAACACCATATATTTT. This translates into CAWSKDRSSGNTIYF.

This clone has a handful of counts. The chain is built from TRBV6-5 and TRBJ2-7; D possibly corresponds to TRBD2 (7 bases). Germline V CDR1 and CDR2: MNHEY, SVGAGI. The V end lost 7 bases, the J end lost 6 bases, and 16 bases lay between the germline ends. The CDR3 is 13 amino acids. The CDR3 DNA reads as TGTGCCAGCACGGGGGGCGCAGGGGTCGAGCAGTACTTC. This sequence encodes CASTGGAGVEQYF.

This clone was seen a handful of times. The gene calls are TRBV11-2 and TRBJ1-3; tentatively, D is TRBD1 (6 bases). V was cut by 1 base and J by 1 base, with 14 bases left in between. CDR1 and CDR2 (germline): SGHAT, FQNNGV. This CDR3 contains 17 residues. CDR3 in amino acids: CASSLAAGGASGNTIYF. CDR3 nucleotides: TGTGCCAGCAGCTTAGCCGCGGGGGGCGCATCTGGAAACACCATATATTTT.

V usage is TRBV6-1 and J usage is TRBJ2-3; 7 bases are a match to TRBD1. Per germline, CDR1 MNHNS and CDR2 SASEGT. Trimming at V came to 1 base and at J to 3 bases, leaving 7 bases not matched to a gene. This CDR3 has 16 residues. Here the CDR3 DNA reads TGTGCCAGCAGTGAAGTGCTGACAGGGAGTACAGATACGCAGTATTTT. It translates to CASSEVLTGSTDTQYF.

The rearrangement uses TRBV11-2 and TRBJ2-7; 8 positions match TRBD1. Trimming took 4 bases from V and 5 from J; bases not matched to a gene: 7. The CDR3 totals 14 residues. Germline V gives CDR1 SGHAT, CDR2 FQNNGV. The CDR3, as DNA: TGTGCCAGCAGCTCCATGACAGGGGCGGACGAGCAGTACTTC. Residues: CASSSMTGADEQYF.

This chain connects TRBV14 to TRBJ1-1; TRBD1 is a possible D gene (6 bases). This CDR3 region has 15 residues. Germline CDR1 reads SGHDN; CDR2 reads FVKESK. V lost 4 bases and J 8 bases, leaving 20 bases between the germline ends. CDR3 protein: CASSPTQGRVSEAFF. The CDR3 DNA is TGTGCCAGCAGCCCCACACAGGGACGCGTATCAGAAGCTTTCTTT.

The chain links TRBV12-3 or TRBV12-4 to TRBJ1-1; D remains unclear. V was shortened by 2 bases and J by 0 bases, with 4 bases between the two germline ends. This CDR3 has 13 residues. The CDR3, as DNA: TGTGCCAGCAGTTTACTAGTGAACACTGAAGCTTTCTTT. This gives the protein CASSLLVNTEAFF.

The chain links TRBV2 to TRBJ1-3; TRBD1 is a possible D gene (5 bases). V shed 2 bases and J shed 0 bases, with 17 bases lying between them. CDR3 length: 18 residues. In germline, CDR1 is SNHLY, CDR2 FYNNEI. CDR3 amino acids: CASSESPGWGSSGNTIYF. CDR3 nucleotides: TGTGCCAGCAGTGAATCGCCAGGTTGGGGCAGCTCTGGAAACACCATATATTTT. Full variable domain (outside the CDR3, taken from reference TRBV2 and TRBJ1-3): EPEVTQTPSHQVTQMGQEVILRCVPISNHLYFYWYRQILGQKVEFLVSFYNNEISEKSEIFDDQFSVERPDGSNFTLKIRSTKLEDSAMYFCASSESPGWGSSGNTIYFGEGSWLTVV.

The rearrangement links TRBV6-6 to TRBJ2-2, with 7 bases fitting TRBD1. V gave up 6 bases and J gave up 6 bases; unmatched junction bases: 4. Germline CDR1 MNHNY, CDR2 SVGAGI (reference sequence). This CDR3 comprises 13 residues. The CDR3 is CASSGQAPGELFF. In DNA, the CDR3 is TGTGCCAGCAGCGGACAGGCCCCCGGGGAGCTGTTTTTT.

V and J are TRBV28 and TRBJ1-3, with D unresolved. Germline CDR1 and CDR2: MDHEN and SYDVKM. The CDR3 totals 14 residues. Trimming removed 2 bases at V and 3 bases at J, with 8 bases between. The CDR3 nucleotides read TGTGCCAGCAGTTTAGACATAGTTGGAAACACCATATATTTT. Translated, it gives CASSLDIVGNTIYF.

V gene TRBV27 combines with J gene TRBJ2-1; 7 nucleotides agree with TRBD2. The CDR3 is 17 amino acids. Germline V CDR1 and CDR2: MNHEY, SMNVEV (reference sequence). Germline trimming cut 5 bases from V and 3 bases from J; bases unmatched to any gene: 13. The chain's CDR3 is CASSPPSGGRGYNEQFF. The CDR3 nucleotides read TGTGCCAGCAGTCCACCTTCCGGGGGGAGGGGCTACAATGAGCAGTTCTTC.

The gene calls are TRBV7-9 and TRBJ2-1; maybe TRBD2 (6 bases). The CDR3 sequence is 15 residues long. The germline V gene has CDR1 SEHNR and CDR2 FQNEAQ (reference sequence). V lost 3 bases and J 6 bases, leaving 15 bases between the germline ends. Here the CDR3 reads CASSFETSHFNEQFF. The CDR3 coding sequence is TGTGCCAGCAGCTTCGAGACTAGTCATTTCAATGAGCAGTTCTTC.

This clone has only a few counts. The chain employs TRBV5-1 and TRBJ1-2, with 9 bases identical to TRBD1. This CDR3 region has 15 residues. Germline lookup yields CDR1 SGHRS and CDR2 YFSETQ. With V trimmed by 3 bases and J by 7 bases, 10 bases remained unmatched. DNA for the CDR3: TGCGCCAGCAGCTCGGGGACAGGGAGCTCCGTTGGCTACACCTTC. As protein: CASSSGTGSSVGYTF.

J is TRBJ1-2 and V is TRBV6-6, with 11 bases fitting TRBD1. This CDR3 is 15 amino acids long. CDR1 is MNHNY and CDR2 is SVGAGI in the germline V gene (reference sequence). V dropped 5 bases and J dropped 2; count of bases not matched to a gene: 4. The CDR3 region is CASSTRDRGNYGYTF. The CDR3 DNA sequence: TGTGCCAGCAGTACCCGGGACAGGGGGAACTATGGCTACACCTTC.

This chain connects TRBV9 to TRBJ2-7, with TRBD1 matching 7 bases. After removal of 3 bases from V and 1 base from J, the junction contained 1 base not matched to a gene. This CDR3 has 13 amino acids. Germline CDR1 is SGDLS and CDR2 is YYNGEE. Written as DNA, the CDR3 is TGTGCCAGCAGCGGGGGACAGTCCTACGAGCAGTACTTC. It translates to CASSGGQSYEQYF.

This rearrangement joins TRBV10-3 to TRBJ1-2, with 7 bases that match TRBD1. Unmatched junction bases numbered 7, after V lost 6 bases and J lost 3 bases. This CDR3 spans 14 amino acids. Per the germline V gene, CDR1 is ENHRY and CDR2 is SYGVKD. CDR3 loop: CAISPDRDYYGYTF. The CDR3 bases are TGTGCCATCAGCCCCGACAGGGATTACTATGGCTACACCTTC.